Following are 10 T cell receptor beta chains from one sample sequenced in a study of spatial heterogeneity in lung cancer. TCRdb re-called the 5' RACE reads with MiXCR, one entry per CDR3 protein. The table shows about 22,000 distinct CDR3 sequences, with about 4.9% occurring only once. Time point reported: sample taken at primary tumor resection. The study sequenced unsorted whole RNA from tumor, nontumor lung or frozen PBMC. The sequencing here drew on PBMCs, taken at surgery. Receptors were obtained from a male donor with early-stage non-small cell lung cancer.

In this sample, this clonotype turned up many times. The CDR3: CASSLSGTDGNTIYF. The DNA of the CDR3 is TGTGCCAGCAGCTTATCGGGGACAGATGGAAACACCATATATTTT. The chain couples TRBV7-2 to TRBJ1-3, with 7 bases aligning to TRBD1. The CDR3 contains 15 residues. The germline CDR1 and CDR2 sequences are SGHTA and FQGNSA. V shed 2 bases and J 3 bases; nucleotides not matched to a gene: 4.

This clonotype occurred many times. V usage is TRBV4-2 and J usage is TRBJ2-1; D gene ambiguous. Trimming left V 4 bases short and J 0 bases short, with 10 bases between. CDR1 and CDR2 from the germline V gene are LGHNA and YNFKEQ. The length of the CDR3 is 15 residues. The CDR3, as DNA: TGTGCCAGCAGCCCGGACGAAAGCTCCTACAATGAGCAGTTCTTC. Translating it yields CASSPDESSYNEQFF.

At least ten counts were recorded for this clonotype. V gene TRBV6-6 combines with J gene TRBJ1-5; tentative D call: TRBD1 (6 bases). The CDR3 has 15 residues. Germline V lookup: CDR1 MNHNY, CDR2 SVGAGI (reference sequence). Trimming took off 2 bases at V and 4 bases at J, with 12 bases between the two ends. CDR3 bases: TGTGCCAGCAGTTACGGGGGGGGACATAATCAGCCCCAGCATTTT. Amino acid sequence: CASSYGGGHNQPQHF.

This clonotype came up many times. The chain recombines TRBV29-1 with TRBJ2-7; D possibly corresponds to TRBD2 (6 bases). This CDR3 spans 12 amino acids. Looked up from germline, CDR1 is SQVTM and CDR2 is ANQGSEA. The V and J ends lost 4 bases and 5 bases respectively, with 12 bases between them. The CDR3: CSVVRRGDEQYF. The CDR3 DNA follows: TGCAGCGTTGTGCGGCGGGGCGACGAGCAGTACTTC.

The sample holds many counts of this clonotype. Here the CDR3 reads CASSLGTSGTDTQYF. The CDR3 DNA is TGTGCCAGCAGTCTGGGGACTAGCGGGACGGATACGCAGTATTTT. This sequence joins TRBV7-9 and TRBJ2-3; 13 nucleotides line up with TRBD2. Germline CDR1 is SEHNR and CDR2 is FQNEAQ (reference sequence). V was clipped by 6 bases and J by 6 bases; unmatched bases: 6. The CDR3 length is 15 residues.

This rearrangement joins TRBV6-1 to TRBJ2-3; a possible D gene is TRBD2 (6 bases). V was trimmed by 11 bases and J by 10 bases, leaving 22 bases between them. This CDR3 is 13 amino acids long. CDR1 MNHNS and CDR2 SASEGT come from the germline V gene. The DNA for the CDR3 is TGTGCCGCAGCCGGGAGCGGGTTTGGCGCGCAGTATTTT. Its translation is CAAAGSGFGAQYF.

Here the CDR3 reads CASSFTGLLGNLEQFF. CDR3 bases: TGTGCCAGCAGCTTCACGGGACTCCTAGGAAATTTAGAGCAGTTCTTC. This chain joins TRBV12-3 or TRBV12-4 and TRBJ2-1; a weak D match, TRBD2 (6 bases). The CDR3 spans 16 residues. V dropped 6 bases and J dropped 10 bases, with 25 bases sitting between them.

This clonotype was recorded many times. The V call is TRBV19, the J call TRBJ1-6; maybe TRBD1 (5 bases). V gave up 7 bases and J gave up 8 bases, with 18 bases separating them. Germline CDR1 LNHDA, CDR2 SQIVND (reference sequence). The CDR3 covers 15 residues. CDR3 in DNA: TGTGCCAGTACCCGCGGTCGGACAAGGGATTCACCCCTCCACTTT. It translates to CASTRGRTRDSPLHF.

This clonotype has a count of ten or more. This chain links TRBV11-2 with TRBJ2-5; maybe TRBD1 (5 bases). V lost 7 bases, J lost 4 bases, and 13 bases lay in between. Germline lookup yields CDR1 SGHAT and CDR2 FQNNGV. The CDR3 spans 13 residues. In DNA, the CDR3 is TGTGCCAGCACCACGTTGGGGCGAGAGACCCAGTACTTC. Residues: CASTTLGRETQYF.

A single count supports this clonotype. V and J are TRBV14 and TRBJ1-4; D remains unclear. Trimming shortened V by 1 base and J by 10 bases, and 13 bases separated the two germline ends. This CDR3 has 14 residues. CDR1 is SGHDN, CDR2 FVKESK, per germline. For the CDR3, the DNA is TGTGCCAGCAGCCAAGGCAGATTCACTGGAAAACTGTTTTTT. As protein: CASSQGRFTGKLFF. Supplemented by reference TRBV14 and TRBJ1-4, the full variable domain reads EAGVTQFPSHSVIEKGQTVTLRCDPISGHDNLYWYRRVMGKEIKFLLHFVKESKQDESGMPNNRFLAERTGGTYSTLKVQPAELEDSGVYFCASSQGRFTGKLFFGSGTQLSVL.